A selection of T cell receptor beta chains follows, all from one sample in a study of beta chain features in type 1 diabetes. Produced via immunoSEQ multiplex PCR; TCRdb's table is partial and in-frame only. The data hold about 620,000 clones, with about 14% observed a single time. Material for sequencing was naive CD4+ T cells from blood. The receptors were gathered from a man in his late teens or twenties in good health. CDR3s include the opening cysteine and the closing phenylalanine or tryptophan. The D gene is left open where the match is weak. Not all rows give a size; the values are once, few, many and, for expanded clones, a class.

j_call,d_call,clone_size,v_call,cdr3_length,cdr3_aa,cdr3_nt
TRBJ1-5,TRBD1,-,TRBV7-2,14,CASSIDRGNQPQHF,TGTGCCAGCAGCATAGACAGGGGCAATCAGCCCCAGCATTTT
TRBJ2-6,-,-,TRBV7-3,19,CASSLAAWWGSSGANVLTF,TGTGCCAGCAGCTTAGCTGCTTGGTGGGGATCCTCTGGGGCCAACGTCCTGACTTTC
TRBJ2-3,-,few,TRBV15,16,CATSRPLLRGPDTQYF,TGTGCCACCAGCAGACCCTTGTTACGGGGCCCAGATACGCAGTATTTT
TRBJ2-7,TRBD1,few,TRBV6-5,15,CASSYSGTGVYEQYF,TGTGCCAGCAGTTACTCCGGGACAGGGGTGTACGAGCAGTACTTC
TRBJ2-7,TRBD2,-,TRBV10-3,12,CAISLAGYEQYF,TGTGCCATCAGCCTAGCGGGCTACGAGCAGTACTTC
TRBJ1-5,-,-,TRBV19,14,CASSIWQGDQPQHF,TGTGCCAGTAGTATTTGGCAGGGAGATCAGCCCCAGCATTTT
TRBJ1-1,-,few,TRBV2,11,CASSEATPAFF,TGTGCCAGCAGTGAAGCGACCCCAGCTTTCTTT
TRBJ2-4,-,-,TRBV18,16,CASSPLQALAKNIQYF,TGTGCCAGCTCACCACTCCAGGCACTAGCCAAAAACATTCAGTACTTC
TRBJ2-5,-,-,TRBV5-4,15,CASSLPGTDQETQYF,TGTGCCAGCAGCTTGCCGGGGACGGATCAAGAGACCCAGTACTTC
TRBJ1-3,TRBD1,-,TRBV25-1,15,CASSVGTASGNTIYF,TGTGCCAGCAGTGTCGGGACAGCCTCTGGAAACACCATATATTTT
TRBJ1-3,-,-,TRBV7-2,12,CASSRDRNTIYF,TGTGCCAGCAGTCGAGACAGAAACACCATATATTTT
TRBJ2-6,-,few,TRBV5-8,15,CASSLEGSGANVLTF,TGTGCCAGCAGCTTAGAGGGGTCTGGGGCCAACGTCCTGACTTTC
TRBJ1-6,-,-,TRBV5-1,15,CASTAKAAMNSPLHF,TGCGCCAGCACCGCAAAGGCGGCCATGAATTCACCCCTCCACTTT
TRBJ2-1,-,-,TRBV9,14,CASSRRGSYNEQFF,TGTGCCAGCAGCAGAAGGGGATCCTACAATGAGCAGTTCTTC
TRBJ2-7,-,few,TRBV4-2,15,CASSQGRRSDYEQYF,TGTGCCAGCAGCCAAGGAAGGCGGTCGGACTACGAGCAGTACTTC
TRBJ1-1,-,-,TRBV6-1,14,CASSDGGLNTEAFF,TGTGCCAGCAGTGACGGGGGTCTGAACACTGAAGCTTTCTTT
TRBJ2-4,-,-,TRBV27,16,CASSLWGNIAKNIQYF,TGTGCCAGCAGTTTATGGGGGAACATAGCCAAAAACATTCAGTACTTC
TRBJ2-3,TRBD1,-,TRBV9,16,CASSVSRQGGTDTQYF,TGTGCCAGCAGCGTCTCTCGACAGGGGGGAACAGATACGCAGTATTTT